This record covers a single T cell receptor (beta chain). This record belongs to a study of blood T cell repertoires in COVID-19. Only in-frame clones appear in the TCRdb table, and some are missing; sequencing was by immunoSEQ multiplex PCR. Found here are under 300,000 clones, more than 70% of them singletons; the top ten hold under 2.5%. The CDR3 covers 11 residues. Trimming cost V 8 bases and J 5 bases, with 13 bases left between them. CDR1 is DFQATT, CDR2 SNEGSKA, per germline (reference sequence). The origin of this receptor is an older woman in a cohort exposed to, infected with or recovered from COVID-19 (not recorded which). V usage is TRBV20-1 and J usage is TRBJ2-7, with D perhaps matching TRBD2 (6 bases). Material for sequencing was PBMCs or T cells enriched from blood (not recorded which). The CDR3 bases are TGCAGTCCAGTGGGGGGTAACGAGCAGTACTTC. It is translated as CSPVGGNEQYF.